This T cell receptor beta chain was documented in a study of blood T cells in healthy people across ages. Alongside a J-beta primer mix, a sample-barcoded 5' primer served in a second PCR lasting roughly 7 to 11 cycles. From the 5' RACE reads, TCRdb called clonotypes with MiXCR, one entry per CDR3 protein. The sample has 1.2 million to 1.5 million distinct CDR3 sequences; approximately 40% are singletons. The CDR3 loop spans 12 amino acids. V was pared by 6 bases and J by 7 bases, with 13 bases between. This rearrangement joins TRBV12-3 or TRBV12-4 to TRBJ2-7; D is undetermined. The sample was blood. The sequence came from a woman between 18 and 30 years old in good health. CDR3 DNA: TGTGCCAGCAGCCCGAATACGGCGGAGCAGTACTTC. Translating it yields CASSPNTAEQYF.